The rows below give T cell receptor beta chains drawn from one sample of a study of molecular identifiers for immune sequencing clone quantification. TCRdb fed the PCR reads into MiXCR, producing one record per CDR3 protein. The profile shows roughly 320,000 distinct CDR3 sequences, 20% to 25% of them singletons. The sequencing input was naive CD8+ T cells from blood, with Jurkat cell RNA spiked in. All receptors come from a human donor in good health. Some libraries in this study had Jurkat cell RNA spiked in. Each CDR3 is given with its conserved first and last residue.

V gene	J gene	CDR3 protein
TRBV6-2/TRBV6-3	TRBJ1-5	CASSLLRQGNQPQHF
TRBV5-1	TRBJ2-3	CASSLSGGGPEYF
TRBV12-3/TRBV12-4	TRBJ2-7	CASRNSGTWGYEQYF
TRBV11-2	TRBJ2-7	CASSLDYFWGTSGSYEQYF
TRBV4-1	TRBJ2-7	CASSQGTGGDEQYF
TRBV20-1	TRBJ2-3	CSAKVAGGLTTDTQYF
TRBV29-1	TRBJ2-1	CSVEKEGEQFF
TRBV5-1	TRBJ2-3	CASSAVSTDTQYF
TRBV10-3	TRBJ2-7	CAISAGSYEQYF
TRBV6-5	TRBJ1-4	CASSYRGRANEKLFF
TRBV9	TRBJ2-2	CASTPFHGGGTGELFF
TRBV6-4	TRBJ1-1	CASTSSWGDTEAFF
TRBV29-1	TRBJ2-2	CSVVGLNTGELFF
TRBV19	TRBJ2-1	CASSMVAGGYNEQFF
TRBV3-1	TRBJ2-7	CASSPEGDDEQYF
TRBV13	TRBJ2-7	CASSLAGGGSGEQYF
TRBV19	TRBJ1-5	CASSMQPGQDDVRPQHF
TRBV3-1	TRBJ1-1	CASSQDIGLPRGTEAFF
TRBV5-6	TRBJ2-7	CASSLQGGTHEQYF
TRBV29-1	TRBJ1-1	CSVFQGTEAFF